The present entry profiles one TCR beta chain with its context. What it binds is not known. cDNA libraries for TRB were generated by 5' RACE incorporating UMI labels. From its re-call of the 5' RACE reads, TCRdb lists each CDR3 protein once, without DNA. Its table lists around 50,000 distinct CDR3 sequences. The sample originates from a study of CXCR3-negative and CXCR3-positive naive CD8 T cells. Whole-study context: There were approximately 140 million TRB reads altogether, and each library had about 1.5 +/- 0.3 million of them. General observations from the study: Partial loss of CXCR3 expression followed cryopreservation; most assays used fresh PBMCs.

The CDR3 length is 17 residues. Germline CDR1 reads MNHEY; CDR2 reads SVGEGT. The sequencing sample was made of memory CD8+ T cells from blood. The chain joins TRBV6-2 or TRBV6-3 to TRBJ2-7; the TCRdb call, TRBD2, lacks DNA for checking. The TCR comes from a human donor in good health. Some clones in this sample may be carry-over from other donors' samples. The CDR3 sequence is CASSYSSETSVAYEQYF.